The following is a T cell receptor beta chain sequence with its context. What it binds is unknown. This entry belongs to a study of neurological immune-mediated disorders. Study findings and constraints: The absence of any CDR3 amino acid sequence shared by expanded clones across subjects suggests that repertoires were private in all groups. The most TCR clonal expansion was seen in HTLV-1-associated myelopathy, and the least was seen in multiple sclerosis, which fell below healthy controls.

J was trimmed by 8 bases and V by 7 bases; bases with no gene match: 8. The CDR3 is 14 residues long. CDR1 is MNHNS, CDR2 SASEGT, per germline. The unsorted libraries originated from 2 million PBMCs that had been stored at -80 C. Using its own MiXCR run on the 5' RACE reads, TCRdb lists one record per CDR3 protein. The sample lists 72,000 or so distinct CDR3 sequences; 15% to 20% were seen once. Sequencing was carried out using PBMCs. The chain combines TRBV6-1 with TRBJ2-2; 9 nucleotides align to TRBD1. The sequence was collected from a woman in her forties in good health. CDR3 loop: CASTSQGAYGELFF. The DNA for the CDR3 is TGTGCCAGCACCTCACAGGGGGCCTATGGGGAGCTGTTTTTT.